The 20 T cell receptor beta chains below were found in one sample sequenced in a study of technical replicates of blood from several donors. Measured with immunoSEQ multiplex PCR; TCRdb has only the in-frame clones, and not every one. The sample yields around 53,000 clones, 70% to 90% seen once. The sequenced sample was PBMCs. The receptors shown here come from a human donor in good health. Some clones in this sample may be carry-over from other donors' samples.

The chain employs TRBV5-1 and TRBJ2-7; 8 bases are a match to TRBD2. V gave up 1 base and J gave up 6 bases; unmatched junction bases: 6. CDR1 and CDR2 (germline): SGHRS, YFSETQ. This CDR3 is 14 amino acids long. DNA for the CDR3: TGCGCCAGCAGCTTGACGGGGGGGCCCAGCGAGCAGTACTTC. Its translation is CASSLTGGPSEQYF. Supplemented by reference TRBV5-1 and TRBJ2-7, the full variable domain reads KAGVTQTPRYLIKTRGQQVTLSCSPISGHRSVSWYQQTPGQGLQFLFEYFSETQRNKGNFPGRFSGRQFSNSRSEMNVSTLELGDSALYLCASSLTGGPSEQYFGPGTRLTVT.

The chain recombines TRBV19 with TRBJ1-1, with D maybe TRBD1 (6 bases). The germline V gene encodes CDR1 LNHDA and CDR2 SQIVND (reference sequence). The CDR3 is 14 residues long. V was trimmed by 5 bases and J by 3 bases, leaving 13 bases between them. The CDR3 loop is CASSVDRLDTEAFF. In DNA, the CDR3 is TGTGCCAGTAGTGTCGACAGGTTAGACACTGAAGCTTTCTTT.

V usage is TRBV5-1 and J usage is TRBJ2-5; D may be TRBD1 (5 bases). V was shortened by 4 bases and J by 3 bases, with 16 bases between the two germline ends. Germline V gene sequence: CDR1 SGHRS, CDR2 YFSETQ. This CDR3 contains 15 residues. The CDR3 here is CASSVARVGEETQYF. The CDR3 DNA reads as TGCGCCAGCAGCGTGGCCAGGGTGGGTGAAGAGACCCAGTACTTC.

The sample holds one count of this clone. J is TRBJ2-2 and V is TRBV7-3, with D possibly being TRBD1 (5 bases). The CDR3 loop spans 16 amino acids. Germline CDR1 SGHTA, CDR2 FQGTGA. Between the trimmed V and J ends, which lost 3 bases and 0 bases, there was a span of 11 bases. For the CDR3, the DNA is TGTGCCAGCAGCTTCATCCCGACAGCGAACACCGGGGAGCTGTTTTTT. It specifies CASSFIPTANTGELFF.

CDR3 DNA sequence: TGCGCCAGCAGCCGGGACAGAGCCTACAATGAGCAGTTCTTC. Translating gives CASSRDRAYNEQFF. V and J are TRBV4-3 and TRBJ2-1; 7 nucleotides agree with TRBD1. The ends lost 4 bases at V and 2 bases at J; junction bases unmatched: 2. Germline V gene sequence: CDR1 LGHNA, CDR2 YSLEER. CDR3 length equals 14 residues.

The rearrangement links TRBV25-1 to TRBJ2-5, with D possibly matching TRBD2 (6 bases). The germline V and J ends were trimmed by 3 bases and 1 base, with 15 bases remaining between them. Germline assignment: CDR1 MGHDK and CDR2 SYGVNS. The CDR3 is made up of 16 amino acids. CDR3 sequence reads: CASSDFTRGVQETQYF. For the CDR3, the DNA is TGTGCCAGCAGTGACTTTACGCGGGGTGTCCAAGAGACCCAGTACTTC. Based on the CDR3 plus reference TRBV25-1 and TRBJ2-5, the full variable domain is EADIYQTPRYLVIGTGKKITLECSQTMGHDKMYWYQQDPGMELHLIHYSYGVNSTEKGDLSSESTVSRIRTEHFPLTLESARPSHTSQYLCASSDFTRGVQETQYFGPGTRLLVL.

This clone was observed a handful of times. The CDR3 is CASSYSWGVEGTQYF. Here the CDR3 DNA reads TGTGCCAGCAGTTACTCGTGGGGGGTGGAAGGTACGCAGTATTTT. The chain has TRBV6-5 and TRBJ2-3; D is possibly TRBD2 (6 bases). Deletions cut 0 bases from V and 8 bases from J, with 15 bases between. Germline CDR1 is MNHEY and CDR2 is SVGAGI. This CDR3 has 15 amino acids.

This chain uses TRBV18 with TRBJ2-7; 7 bases line up with TRBD1. There are 15 residues in the CDR3. From germline, CDR1 is KGHSH and CDR2 LQKENI. The V and J ends lost 3 bases and 2 bases, in that order; junction bases with no gene match: 7. The CDR3 loop is CASSPPTGTTYEQYF. CDR3 nucleotides: TGTGCCAGCTCACCCCCGACAGGGACGACCTACGAGCAGTACTTC. Filled out from reference TRBV18 and TRBJ2-7, the complete variable domain reads NAGVMQNPRHLVRRRGQEARLRCSPMKGHSHVYWYRQLPEEGLKFMVYLQKENIIDESGMPKERFSAEFPKEGPSILRIQQVVRGDSAAYFCASSPPTGTTYEQYFGPGTRLTVT.

V gene TRBV9 combines with J gene TRBJ2-7; TRBD1 aligns across 10 bases. The CDR3 covers 15 residues. Germline values: CDR1 SGDLS, CDR2 YYNGEE. V lost 2 bases and J lost 6; bases outside the gene matches: 8. CDR3 bases: TGTGCCAGCAGCGTGGGGTACGGACAGGGGGGCGAGCAGTACTTC. Its translation is CASSVGYGQGGEQYF. The variable domain in full, completed from reference TRBV9 and TRBJ2-7, reads DSGVTQTPKHLITATGQRVTLRCSPRSGDLSVYWYQQSLDQGLQFLIQYYNGEERAKGNILERFSAQQFPDLHSELNLSSLELGDSALYFCASSVGYGQGGEQYFGPGTRLTVT.

In this sample, this clone turned up a few times. The same CDR3 can be traced to other DNA sequences in this sample. The chain links TRBV5-1 to TRBJ2-1; D might be TRBD2 (6 bases). The CDR3 runs to 14 residues. Germline CDR1 is SGHRS and CDR2 is YFSETQ. V was cut by 5 bases and J by 4 bases, with 13 bases left in between. The chain's CDR3 is CASSLSGGYNEQFF. The CDR3 region has the DNA TGCGCCAGCAGTCTTAGCGGCGGATACAATGAGCAGTTCTTC.

The chain links TRBV11-2 to TRBJ2-1; TRBD2 aligns across 9 bases. V dropped 5 bases and J dropped 9; count of bases not matched to a gene: 17. Germline loops: CDR1 SGHAT, CDR2 FQNNGV. This CDR3 has 17 amino acids. The CDR3 reads CASSPDSRAGGLGEQFF. CDR3 nucleotide sequence: TGTGCCAGCAGCCCCGACTCCCGCGCGGGAGGGCTGGGTGAGCAGTTCTTC. The full variable domain, its missing parts supplied by reference TRBV11-2 and TRBJ2-1, is EAGVAQSPRYKIIEKRQSVAFWCNPISGHATLYWYQQILGQGPKLLIQFQNNGVVDDSQLPKDRFSAERLKGVDSTLKIQPAKLEDSAVYLCASSPDSRAGGLGEQFFGPGTRLTVL.

The genes are TRBV29-1 and TRBJ1-3, with D perhaps matching TRBD1 (6 bases). The ends were cut back, 5 bases at V and 4 bases at J, with 15 bases in the middle. There are 14 residues in the CDR3. The germline V gene encodes CDR1 SQVTM and CDR2 ANQGSEA. The CDR3 loop reads CSVRGQLAGNTIYF. CDR3 DNA sequence: TGCAGCGTTAGAGGACAGTTAGCCGGAAACACCATATATTTT.

This clone was picked up a small number of times. The CDR3 DNA sequence: TGTGCCAGCAGCAGGGCCGACACCGGGGAGCTGTTTTTT. This encodes CASSRADTGELFF. The chain uses TRBV6-1 and TRBJ2-2; perhaps TRBD1 as D (5 bases). Germline V lookup: CDR1 MNHNS, CDR2 SASEGT. The CDR3 spans 13 residues. V lost 6 bases to trimming and J lost 3 bases, with 8 bases between them.

This chain connects TRBV5-4 to TRBJ1-1; D call uncertain. This CDR3 is built from 12 residues. V lost 4 bases and J lost 6, with 10 bases in between. Germline-derived CDR1 and CDR2 are SGHNT and YYREEE (reference sequence). The CDR3 reads CASSLFLAEAFF. The CDR3 nucleotides read TGTGCCAGCAGCCTATTTCTCGCTGAAGCTTTCTTT.

The V gene is TRBV7-2, the J gene TRBJ2-5; TRBD2 matches at 15 bases. The CDR3 spans 19 residues. V gave up 1 base and J gave up 5 bases; unmatched junction bases: 11. Germline assignment: CDR1 SGHTA and CDR2 FQGNSA. This CDR3 reads CASSLGGLAGGPVGETQYF. CDR3 nucleotide sequence: TGTGCCAGCAGCTTAGGAGGACTAGCGGGAGGGCCGGTTGGGGAGACCCAGTACTTC.

The chain combines TRBV19 with TRBJ2-2, with D uncertain. The V end lost 6 bases, the J end lost 6 bases, and 8 bases lay between the germline ends. CDR1 and CDR2 from the germline V gene are LNHDA and SQIVND (reference sequence). This CDR3 has 12 residues. CDR3 loop: CASRLEPGELFF. The CDR3 DNA reads as TGTGCCAGTAGACTTGAGCCCGGGGAGCTGTTTTTT.

The chain carries TRBV9 and TRBJ1-2; possible D gene TRBD1, 5 bases. The CDR3 runs 12 residues. V lost 2 bases, J lost 6 bases, and 8 bases lay in between. Germline V gives CDR1 SGDLS, CDR2 YYNGEE. CDR3 bases: TGTGCCAGCAGCGTCGCCAGGGATGGCTACACCTTC. Translated, it gives CASSVARDGYTF.

CDR3 DNA sequence: TGTGCCAGCGGGGGACAGGGGGAACCCCGAAAGGTCCTGTTTTTT. It yields the protein CASGGQGEPRKVLFF. This chain links TRBV28 with TRBJ1-4; TRBD1 aligns across 11 bases. The V gene end was trimmed by 8 bases and the J gene end by 14 bases; junction bases not matched to a gene: 16. The CDR3 has 15 residues. Germline CDR1 is MDHEN and CDR2 is SYDVKM.

The gene calls are TRBV18 and TRBJ2-1; D is ambiguous. This CDR3 has 14 residues. CDR1 and CDR2 from the germline V gene are KGHSH and LQKENI. Trimming shortened V by 3 bases and J by 3 bases, and 9 bases separated the two germline ends. This CDR3 reads CASSPGIFYNEQFF. CDR3 nucleotides: TGTGCCAGCTCACCGGGCATCTTCTACAATGAGCAGTTCTTC.

This rearrangement joins TRBV19 to TRBJ1-1; D possibly corresponds to TRBD1 (6 bases). Germline V gene sequence: CDR1 LNHDA, CDR2 SQIVND (reference sequence). This CDR3 region has 13 residues. The V end lost 2 bases, the J end lost 3 bases, and 7 bases lay between the germline ends. The CDR3 loop is CASSIKGDTEAFF. Written as DNA, the CDR3 is TGTGCCAGTAGTATAAAGGGGGACACTGAAGCTTTCTTT.